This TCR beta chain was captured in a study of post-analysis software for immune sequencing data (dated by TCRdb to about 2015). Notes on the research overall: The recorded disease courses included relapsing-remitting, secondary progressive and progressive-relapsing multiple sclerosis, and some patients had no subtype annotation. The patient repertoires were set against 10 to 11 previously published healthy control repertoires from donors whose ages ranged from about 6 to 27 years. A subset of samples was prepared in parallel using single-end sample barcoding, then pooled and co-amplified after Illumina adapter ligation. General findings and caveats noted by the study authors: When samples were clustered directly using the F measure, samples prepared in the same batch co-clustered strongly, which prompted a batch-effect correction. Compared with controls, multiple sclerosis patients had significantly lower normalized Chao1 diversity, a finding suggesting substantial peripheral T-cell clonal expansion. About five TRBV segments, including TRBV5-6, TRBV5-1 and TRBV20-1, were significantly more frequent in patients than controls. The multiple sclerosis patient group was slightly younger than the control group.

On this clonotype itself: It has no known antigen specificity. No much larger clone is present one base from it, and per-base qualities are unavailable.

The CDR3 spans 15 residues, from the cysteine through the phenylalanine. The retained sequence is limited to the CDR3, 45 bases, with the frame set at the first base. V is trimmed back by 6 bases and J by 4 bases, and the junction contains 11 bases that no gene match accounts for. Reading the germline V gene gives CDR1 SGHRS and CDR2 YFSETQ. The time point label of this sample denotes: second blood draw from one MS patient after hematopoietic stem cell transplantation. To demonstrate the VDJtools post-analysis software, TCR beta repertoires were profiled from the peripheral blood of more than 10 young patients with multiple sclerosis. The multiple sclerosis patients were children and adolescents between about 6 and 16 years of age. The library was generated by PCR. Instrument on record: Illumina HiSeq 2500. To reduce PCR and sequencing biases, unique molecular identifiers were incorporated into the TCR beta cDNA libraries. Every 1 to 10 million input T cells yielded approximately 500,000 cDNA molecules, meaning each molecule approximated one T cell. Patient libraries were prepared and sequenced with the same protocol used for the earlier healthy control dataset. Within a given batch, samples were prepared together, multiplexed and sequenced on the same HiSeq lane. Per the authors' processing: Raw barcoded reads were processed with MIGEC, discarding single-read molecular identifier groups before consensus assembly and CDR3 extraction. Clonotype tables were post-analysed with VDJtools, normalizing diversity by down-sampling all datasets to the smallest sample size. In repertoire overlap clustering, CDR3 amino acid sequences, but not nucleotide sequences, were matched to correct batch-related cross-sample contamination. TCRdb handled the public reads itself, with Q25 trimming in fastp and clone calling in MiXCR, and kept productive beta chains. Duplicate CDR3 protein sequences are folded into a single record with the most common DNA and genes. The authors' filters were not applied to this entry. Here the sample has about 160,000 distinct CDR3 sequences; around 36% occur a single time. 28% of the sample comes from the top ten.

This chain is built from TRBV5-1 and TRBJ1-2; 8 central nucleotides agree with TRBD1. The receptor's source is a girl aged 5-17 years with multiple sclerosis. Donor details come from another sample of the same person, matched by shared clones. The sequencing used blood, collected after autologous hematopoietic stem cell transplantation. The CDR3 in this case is CASTETGAQGYGYTF. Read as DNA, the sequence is TGCGCCAGCACGGAGACAGGGGCTCAAGGCTATGGCTACACCTTC. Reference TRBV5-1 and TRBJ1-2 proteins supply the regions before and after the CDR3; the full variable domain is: KAGVTQTPRYLIKTRGQQVTLSCSPISGHRSVSWYQQTPGQGLQFLFEYFSETQRNKGNFPGRFSGRQFSNSRSEMNVSTLELGDSALYLCASTETGAQGYGYTFGSGTRLTVV.